A selection of T cell receptor beta chains follows, all from one sample in a study of post-analysis software for immune sequencing data. TCRdb reprocessed the PCR reads with MiXCR, giving one entry per CDR3 protein. The repertoire holds fewer than 850,000 distinct CDR3 sequences, with 25% to 30% as singletons. The sequencing input was blood. Every receptor here comes from a girl aged 5 to 17 with multiple sclerosis. Both conserved end residues are part of each CDR3. The order of the fields is clone size, V gene, CDR3 protein. Not every row has a clone size; where given, it reads once, few, many or a size class.

>few|TRBV9
CASSDRPSTDTQYF
>-|TRBV7-9
CASSLYSDRVNEQFF
>few|TRBV27
CASSLLARNSPLHF
>-|TRBV5-1
CASSHRTGQGDKSGANVLTF
>-|TRBV2
CASRESNQPQHF
>-|TRBV6-2/TRBV6-3
CASSYSYSGNEQYF
>few|TRBV11-2
CASSPIRGEYFEKLFF
>-|TRBV3-1
CASSQEGTSGAYNEQFF
>-|TRBV27
CASKGQGYYEQYF
>few|TRBV10-1
CASSETGGGSEQFF
>few|TRBV12-3/TRBV12-4
CASSQLARTDTQYF
>-|TRBV5-1
CASSLRGLVGTYEQYF
>few|TRBV11-2
CASSLTGPGTEAFF
>-|TRBV20-1
CSARPREEGQPQHF
>many|TRBV20-1
CSARPAQETQYF
>few|TRBV29-1
CSVEEPGRSGETQYF
>once|TRBV3-1
CASSPEGVSGGYTF
>-|TRBV28
CASSRPDRYSSNEQFF
>-|TRBV18
CASSPAGQGVIPYGYTF
>-|TRBV6-1
CASSAHRGIMNTEAFF
>-|TRBV6-1
CASSSAGDRNQPQHF
>-|TRBV6-1
CASSALLAAGETQYF
>-|TRBV29-1
CSVVARGLDSETQYF
>-|TRBV10-3
CAIRANRAGGEQYF
>few|TRBV29-1
CSAGRGTSGGYNEQFF
>-|TRBV5-1
CASSFSSGRADTQYF
>-|TRBV14
CASSQRLFVDTQYF
>many|TRBV5-1
CASSGVETQYF
>-|TRBV4-1
CASSHWEGSTDTQYF
>few|TRBV3-1
CASSLRGGRGNEQFF
>-|TRBV20-1
CSARSWARGTDTQYF
>many|TRBV11-1
CASSLTGQDYNEQFF
>-|TRBV5-1
CASSDRLETQYF
>-|TRBV20-1
CSATQGALNTEAFF
>-|TRBV12-3/TRBV12-4
CASSVHRDSQETQYF
>few|TRBV7-2
CASSLAGGLEEQYF
>-|TRBV10-3
CAISESGGYEQFF
>-|TRBV6-5
CASSYRDYYNEQFF
>-|TRBV5-1
CASSFSPDTFSYNEQFF
>few|TRBV5-1
CASRPVRGPETQYF
>-|TRBV18
CASSPLGGFSYNEQFF
>few|TRBV7-6
CASSPWGLAASTDTQYF
>few|TRBV20-1
CSATFTGGAYEQYF
>few|TRBV6-1
CASSELGTANYNEQFF
>-|TRBV20-1
CSALAGRGPGDEQFF
>-|TRBV29-1
CSVEGDGATPYEQYF
>-|TRBV6-5
CASKGAGGEVGYTF
>-|TRBV6-6
CASSPGLARETQYF
>-|TRBV28
CASSRGQGGPSGANVLTF
>few|TRBV6-5
CASSRRMGGGNQPQHF
>-|TRBV18
CASSTGTGVSFGYTF
>-|TRBV7-9
CASSFGRVGNEAFF
>few|TRBV28
CASSHGDRDYNEQFF